The 31 T cell receptor beta chains below all came from one sample that was sequenced in a study of T-cell reconstitution after alpha-beta-depleted transplantation in children. For TCRbeta, the library was prepared with unique molecular identifiers. A single record per CDR3 protein comes from TCRdb applying MiXCR to the PCR reads. Of some 550,000 distinct CDR3 sequences in the sample, around 23% are singletons; the top ten hold roughly 14%. The material was PBMCs, mostly from graft donor cells, obtained 360 days after TCRalphabeta/CD19-depleted stem cell transplant. The receptors originated from a boy younger than two who had a stem cell transplant for acute myeloid leukemia, so the T cells may come from the graft donor.

At least ten counts were recorded for this clonotype. The rearrangement uses TRBV20-1 and TRBJ2-1; 7 bases align to TRBD2. This CDR3 region has 15 residues. After removal of 0 bases from V and 5 bases from J, the junction contained 7 bases not matched to a gene. Germline V lookup: CDR1 DFQATT, CDR2 SNEGSKA (reference sequence). The CDR3 sequence: CSARDRGRANNEQFF. The DNA for the CDR3 is TGCAGTGCTAGAGACCGGGGGAGGGCCAACAATGAGCAGTTCTTC.

This clonotype was detected only a few times. The CDR3 protein is CSVETTGGYTEAFF. CDR3 coding DNA: TGCAGCGTTGAAACGACAGGGGGCTACACTGAAGCTTTCTTT. The chain is built from TRBV29-1 and TRBJ1-1; 10 bases line up with TRBD1. The CDR3 covers 14 residues. CDR1 and CDR2 (germline): SQVTM, ANQGSEA. The junction had 3 bases not matched to a gene; V was cut back by 2 bases and J by 3 bases.

The chain links TRBV5-5 to TRBJ1-2, with TRBD1 matching 8 bases. CDR3 length: 16 amino acids. The V and J ends lost 4 bases and 3 bases, in that order; junction bases with no gene match: 11. Germline lookup yields CDR1 SGHKS and CDR2 YYEKEE (reference sequence). The CDR3, as DNA: TGTGCCAGCAGCCTGGACAGGGTGACGAGTTACTATGGCTACACCTTC. This gives the protein CASSLDRVTSYYGYTF.

This clonotype was observed many times. This CDR3 is CASSPPGADEQYF. In DNA form, the CDR3 reads TGTGCCAGCAGCCCACCGGGGGCCGACGAGCAGTACTTC. The V and J genes are TRBV3-1 and TRBJ2-7, with D possibly called TRBD1 or TRBD2 (6 bases each). The germline V and J ends were trimmed by 4 bases and 5 bases, with 12 bases remaining between them. CDR1 and CDR2 (germline): LGHDT, YNNKEL (reference sequence). This CDR3 region has 13 residues.

Many counts were recorded for this clonotype. Here the CDR3 reads CASSTPGGNYGYTF. In DNA form, the CDR3 reads TGTGCCAGCAGCACCCCTGGGGGTAACTATGGCTACACCTTC. The J gene is TRBJ1-2, the V gene TRBV4-2; D might be TRBD1 (5 bases). V was shortened by 5 bases and J by 1 base, with 11 bases between the two germline ends. Per germline, CDR1 LGHNA and CDR2 YNFKEQ. This CDR3 comprises 14 residues.

A few counts support this clonotype. The chain is built from TRBV5-1 and TRBJ2-3; the D gene is possibly TRBD2 (5 bases). The length of the CDR3 is 14 residues. Per germline, CDR1 SGHRS and CDR2 YFSETQ. Trimming shortened V by 2 bases and J by 1 base, and 8 bases separated the two germline ends. Here the CDR3 DNA reads TGCGCCAGCAGCTTCGGGGTCGGCACAGATACGCAGTATTTT. This translates into CASSFGVGTDTQYF. The variable domain in full, completed from reference TRBV5-1 and TRBJ2-3, reads KAGVTQTPRYLIKTRGQQVTLSCSPISGHRSVSWYQQTPGQGLQFLFEYFSETQRNKGNFPGRFSGRQFSNSRSEMNVSTLELGDSALYLCASSFGVGTDTQYFGPGTRLTVL.

This clonotype was found a few times. The CDR3 loop reads CASSFRWGLATDTQYF. CDR3 nucleotides: TGTGCCAGCAGTTTCCGGTGGGGACTAGCGACAGATACGCAGTATTTT. This chain links TRBV28 with TRBJ2-3; 10 bases match TRBD2. This CDR3 spans 16 amino acids. J gave up 3 bases and V 3 bases, and 6 bases lay outside the gene matches. Germline CDR1 is MDHEN and CDR2 is SYDVKM. Variable domain in full (rest from reference TRBV28 and TRBJ2-3): DVKVTQSSRYLVKRTGEKVFLECVQDMDHENMFWYRQDPGLGLRLIYFSYDVKMKEKGDIPEGYSVSREKKERFSLILESASTNQTSMYLCASSFRWGLATDTQYFGPGTRLTVL.

V gene TRBV21-1 combines with J gene TRBJ2-3; the table gives TRBD2 as D, unverified against the DNA. TRBV21-1 is termed a pseudogene. The CDR3 loop spans 15 amino acids. The CDR3 DNA sequence: TGTGCCAGGGTAGCAGGACTCATTAGCACAGATACGCAGTATTTT. This codes for CARVAGLISTDTQYF.

The chain combines TRBV27 with TRBJ1-2; D possibly corresponds to TRBD1 (6 bases). The CDR3 consists of 15 residues. V gave up 2 bases and J gave up 4 bases, with 14 bases separating them. CDR1 MNHEY and CDR2 SMNVEV come from the germline V gene (reference sequence). The CDR3 loop is CASSLKTGSPYGYTF. For the CDR3, the DNA is TGTGCCAGCAGTTTAAAGACAGGCTCTCCCTATGGCTACACCTTC.

The chain links TRBV20-1 to TRBJ2-7, with TRBD1 identical over 7 bases. The germline CDR1 and CDR2 sequences are DFQATT and SNEGSKA (reference sequence). Trimming cost V 4 bases and J 1 base; bases outside gene matches: 16. The CDR3 spans 17 residues. DNA for the CDR3: TGCAGTGCTAAACCCCTTTTCGGACAGGAAAAGTCCTACGAGCAGTACTTC. It specifies CSAKPLFGQEKSYEQYF.

This clonotype was seen ten or more times. The V gene is TRBV20-1, the J gene TRBJ2-1; a possible D gene is TRBD2 (6 bases). Trimming stripped 3 bases from V and 8 bases from J, with 17 bases between. This CDR3 contains 14 residues. Looked up from germline, CDR1 is DFQATT and CDR2 is SNEGSKA (reference sequence). As DNA, the CDR3 is TGCAGTGCTAGTAGATCGGGGGAAATACATGAGCAGTTCTTC. It codes for CSASRSGEIHEQFF.

This clonotype came up many times. The gene calls are TRBV3-1 and TRBJ2-1; TRBD2 matches 7 bases. The CDR3 is 17 amino acids. Germline CDR1 reads LGHDT; CDR2 reads YNNKEL (reference sequence). V was clipped by 2 bases and J by 8 bases; unmatched bases: 15. CDR3 residues: CASSQRFPGLGVHEQFF. The CDR3 nucleotides read TGTGCCAGCAGCCAAAGGTTTCCAGGACTAGGGGTCCATGAGCAGTTCTTC.

This clonotype has ten or more counts. The chain couples TRBV21-1 to TRBJ2-5; the table names TRBD1, a call not compared with the DNA. TRBV21-1 is designated a pseudogene. This CDR3 has 15 amino acids. CDR3 amino acids: CASSKAGAYQETQYF. The CDR3 DNA is TGTGCCAGCAGCAAAGCAGGGGCCTACCAAGAGACCCAGTACTTC.

With respect to this clonotype: This may come from a read error, since a much larger clone is one base off. The V and J genes are TRBV18 and TRBJ2-7; TRBD1 aligns across 8 bases. There are 16 residues in the CDR3. The V gene's germline CDR1 is KGHSH and CDR2 LQKENI. In nucleotides, the CDR3 is TGTGCCAACTCACTCTTACCGGGACAGGCATCCTACGAGCAGTACGTC. Its translation is CANSLLPGQASYEQYV.

Many counts were recorded for this clonotype. V and J are TRBV6-2 or TRBV6-3 and TRBJ2-3; D ambiguous. Per the germline V gene, CDR1 is MNHEY and CDR2 is SVGEGT. Trimming removed 8 bases from V and 6 bases from J, with 18 bases in between. The CDR3 has 14 residues. CDR3 amino acids: CASARGRGGDTQYF. The CDR3 region has the DNA TGTGCCAGCGCGAGAGGCCGCGGTGGGGATACGCAGTATTTT.

This sequence joins TRBV28 and TRBJ2-1; 9 nucleotides line up with TRBD1. The CDR3 runs to 16 residues. The ends lost 6 bases at V and 0 bases at J; junction bases unmatched: 6. Germline V gene lookup returns CDR1 MDHEN and CDR2 SYDVKM. As DNA, the CDR3 is TGTGCCAGCAGGGGGACAGGGCCCAGCTCCTACAATGAGCAGTTCTTC. Its translation: CASRGTGPSSYNEQFF.

This clonotype was seen a few times. The CDR3 sequence: CASSNPGSSEQYF. The CDR3 DNA sequence: TGTGCCAGCTCCAACCCAGGTTCAAGCGAGCAGTACTTC. The chain employs TRBV6-1 and TRBJ2-7; D gene uncertain. CDR1 is MNHNS, CDR2 SASEGT, per germline. Deletions cut 8 bases from V and 6 bases from J, with 17 bases between. This CDR3 is 13 amino acids long.

This clonotype occurred a few times. The rearrangement uses TRBV20-1 and TRBJ2-7, with D hard to call. Trimming removed 6 bases from V and 3 bases from J, with 15 bases in between. CDR3 size: 13 residues. Germline V CDR1 and CDR2: DFQATT, SNEGSKA (reference sequence). The CDR3 loop is CSASSISVYEQYF. CDR3 nucleotides: TGCAGTGCGAGTTCTATTTCGGTCTACGAGCAGTACTTC.

This clonotype has more than one count but fewer than ten. At one end, the junction sequence differs from germline, possibly due to a read error. This chain connects TRBV6-1 to TRBJ2-3, with 7 bases that match TRBD1. This CDR3 comprises 14 residues. Germline V gene lookup returns CDR1 MNHNS and CDR2 SASEGT. DNA for the CDR3: TGTGCCAGCAGCCCCTTCAGGGGGAAAGATACACAGTATTTT. As protein: CASSPFRGKDTQYF.

This clonotype was seen a few times. V usage is TRBV15 and J usage is TRBJ2-5, with 11 bases that match TRBD2. V was clipped by 0 bases and J by 2 bases; unmatched bases: 14. The CDR3 totals 20 residues. CDR1 is LNHNV, CDR2 YYDKDF, per germline (reference sequence). The DNA for the CDR3 is TGTGCCACCAGCAGAGATTACCGCCTAGCGGGGGGTGGGGAGCAAGAGACCCAGTACTTC. The encoded protein is CATSRDYRLAGGGEQETQYF.

The chain is built from TRBV6-1 and TRBJ2-7; D possibly corresponds to TRBD1 (5 bases). Germline V gene lookup returns CDR1 MNHNS and CDR2 SASEGT. The CDR3 spans 13 residues. The V end was cut by 7 bases, the J end by 6 bases, with 16 bases between. The CDR3 region is CASKGQVVGEQYV. In DNA form, the CDR3 reads TGTGCCAGCAAGGGGCAGGTAGTCGGCGAGCAGTACGTC.

This clonotype occurred a few times. This chain uses TRBV20-1 with TRBJ1-5; 7 nucleotides match TRBD1. The ends lost 6 bases at V and 3 bases at J; junction bases unmatched: 8. CDR1 is DFQATT, CDR2 SNEGSKA, per germline (reference sequence). The CDR3 spans 14 residues. The CDR3 region is CSALQTGNNQPQHF. The CDR3 nucleotides read TGCAGTGCCCTCCAGACAGGGAACAATCAGCCCCAGCATTTT.

V usage is TRBV7-9 and J usage is TRBJ2-5, with D tentatively TRBD1 or TRBD2 (5 bases each). CDR3 size: 15 residues. The germline V gene has CDR1 SEHNR and CDR2 FQNEAQ (reference sequence). V was clipped by 5 bases and J by 5 bases, with 18 bases between them. The CDR3 protein is CASSVPGARRETQYF. The CDR3, as DNA: TGTGCCAGCAGCGTACCCGGGGCCCGGAGGGAGACCCAGTACTTC.

This chain connects TRBV10-3 to TRBJ2-7; D might be TRBD2 (5 bases). The CDR3 extends over 20 amino acids. Between the trimmed V and J ends, which lost 0 bases and 4 bases, there was a span of 28 bases. The germline CDR1 and CDR2 sequences are ENHRY and SYGVKD. CDR3 amino acids: CAISESGEASGPKGAYEQYV. In nucleotides, the CDR3 is TGTGCCATCAGTGAGTCTGGGGAAGCTTCCGGGCCCAAGGGAGCATACGAGCAGTACGTC.

This clonotype was detected ten times or more. The V call is TRBV9, the J call TRBJ2-3, with a tentative D call TRBD1 (6 bases). The V and J ends lost 0 bases and 0 bases respectively, with 26 bases between them. The germline gives CDR1 SGDLS, CDR2 YYNGEE. The CDR3 sequence is 21 residues long. In nucleotides, the CDR3 is TGTGCCAGCAGCGTAGCCCCAGGGGCCCGGGCCGTCCCCGTCAGCACAGATACGCAGTATTTT. Residues: CASSVAPGARAVPVSTDTQYF.

This clonotype was found a few times. The gene calls are TRBV12-3 or TRBV12-4 and TRBJ2-4, with 7 bases identical to TRBD1. V shed 3 bases, J shed 8 bases, and the junction held 7 bases outside the gene matches. This CDR3 is 14 amino acids long. CDR3 region: CASSFNRGRDIQYF. CDR3 nucleotides: TGTGCCAGCAGTTTCAACAGGGGACGGGACATTCAGTACTTC.

In this sample, this clonotype turned up many times. The J gene is TRBJ2-7, the V gene TRBV20-1, with TRBD1 matching 8 bases. The V gene's germline CDR1 is DFQATT and CDR2 SNEGSKA (reference sequence). J lost 6 bases, V lost 5 bases, and 3 bases had no gene match. This CDR3 comprises 11 residues. CDR3 in DNA: TGCAGTGCTGACAGGGGCCGCGAGCAGTACTTC. This encodes CSADRGREQYF.

The chain is built from TRBV7-2 and TRBJ2-3; possibly TRBD2 for D (6 bases). The V gene lost 7 bases and the J gene lost 6 bases, with 20 bases spanning the gap. CDR3 length: 15 amino acids. Germline loops: CDR1 SGHTA, CDR2 FQGNSA. DNA for the CDR3: TGTGCCAGCACCCCTGGAGGGGAGGTGCTGGATACGCAGTATTTT. Its translation is CASTPGGEVLDTQYF.

The chain combines TRBV24-1 with TRBJ2-1; D is possibly TRBD2 (5 bases). The CDR3 is 14 amino acids. Per germline, CDR1 KGHDR and CDR2 SFDVKD. V lost 9 bases and J lost 4, with 15 bases in between. The CDR3, as DNA: TGTGCCACCGCGGAAGCTTCGGGATACAATGAGCAGTTCTTC. Amino acids: CATAEASGYNEQFF.

This rearrangement joins TRBV20-1 to TRBJ2-5, with D perhaps assigned TRBD1 or TRBD2 (5 bases each). V shed 6 bases and J shed 2 bases, with 19 bases lying between them. CDR1 DFQATT and CDR2 SNEGSKA come from the germline V gene (reference sequence). CDR3 length: 15 amino acids. CDR3 amino acids: CSAETYGTAQETQYF. CDR3 bases: TGCAGTGCCGAAACTTACGGGACGGCTCAAGAGACCCAGTACTTC.

This rearrangement joins TRBV2 to TRBJ2-1; 10 bases are a match to TRBD1. The CDR3 covers 19 residues. The ends lost 10 bases at V and 4 bases at J; junction bases unmatched: 22. Germline CDR1 reads SNHLY; CDR2 reads FYNNEI. CDR3 nucleotide sequence: TGTGCCATCTGTTGGAGGGACAGGGGATATAACGATAATTACAATGAGCAGTTCTTC. It specifies CAICWRDRGYNDNYNEQFF.